This T cell receptor beta chain derives from a study of blood T cell repertoires in COVID-19. Germline lookup yields CDR1 SGHNT and CDR2 YENEEA. V dropped 7 bases and J dropped 0 bases, with 16 bases sitting between them. This CDR3 comprises 16 residues. Libraries were prepared by immunoSEQ multiplex PCR; TCRdb keeps only in-frame clonotypes and omits some of them. The sample shows some 320,000 clones, roughly nine tenths of them seen only once. The receptor comes from a man in his sixties who had recovered from COVID-19. The rearrangement links TRBV11-3 to TRBJ2-1, with D maybe TRBD2 (5 bases). Material for sequencing was PBMCs or T cells enriched from blood (not recorded which). CDR3 region: CASTSAVGGSYNEQFF. The CDR3 nucleotides read TGTGCCAGCACCTCCGCCGTAGGAGGCTCCTACAATGAGCAGTTCTTC.